This passage covers 21 T cell receptor beta chains from one sample sequenced in a study of cytomegalovirus exposure and HLA in healthy donors. TCRdb's copy holds only in-frame clones and misses some; the assay was immunoSEQ multiplex PCR. The sample holds around 140,000 clones, about 95% seen once. Sequencing was done on a sample of PBMCs. All receptors derive from a man between 18 and 35 years old in good health and CMV-seropositive.

The chain uses TRBV5-4 and TRBJ2-1; 8 nucleotides line up with TRBD2. V shed 2 bases and J 8 bases; nucleotides not matched to a gene: 9. The length of the CDR3 is 15 residues. The V gene's germline CDR1 is SGHNT and CDR2 YYREEE (reference sequence). The CDR3 is CASSFPREGTDEQFF. CDR3 bases: TGTGCCAGCAGCTTCCCCCGGGAGGGGACCGATGAGCAGTTCTTC.

The chain combines TRBV29-1 with TRBJ2-1; D is perhaps TRBD2 (6 bases). Germline V gives CDR1 SQVTM, CDR2 ANQGSEA. Trimming removed 1 base from V and 9 bases from J, with 37 bases in between. The CDR3 extends over 21 amino acids. Here the CDR3 reads CSVEGSPGGKERGLQPGEQFF. In DNA form, the CDR3 reads TGCAGCGTTGAAGGTAGTCCAGGCGGGAAGGAACGTGGGTTACAGCCGGGTGAGCAGTTCTTC.

CDR3 bases: TGTGCCAGCAGCCCGGTAGGGGTTAACACTGAAGCTTTCTTT. Translated: CASSPVGVNTEAFF. V is TRBV6-1 and J is TRBJ1-1; tentatively, D is TRBD1 (5 bases). This CDR3 has 14 residues. Trimming stripped 6 bases from V and 2 bases from J, with 13 bases between. Germline V gives CDR1 MNHNS, CDR2 SASEGT.

This clone showed up just once. The rearrangement links TRBV5-6 to TRBJ2-7; 14 bases are a match to TRBD2. Germline V lookup: CDR1 SGHDT, CDR2 YYEEEE. V lost 3 bases, J lost 4 bases, and 6 bases stayed unmatched. This CDR3 is 16 amino acids long. The DNA of the CDR3 is TGTGCCAGCAGCTCCCGACTAGCGGGAGGGAGGTACGAGCAGTACTTC. The encoded protein is CASSSRLAGGRYEQYF.

The chain has TRBV29-1 and TRBJ2-7; D unclear. This CDR3 has 11 amino acids. From germline, CDR1 is SQVTM and CDR2 ANQGSEA. V shed 0 bases and J shed 4 bases, with 4 bases lying between them. The CDR3 region has the DNA TGCAGCGTTGAAGATCAATACGAGCAGTACTTC. Its protein is CSVEDQYEQYF.

This chain links TRBV19 with TRBJ2-2, with D perhaps TRBD1 (5 bases). This CDR3 has 12 residues. Looked up from germline, CDR1 is LNHDA and CDR2 is SQIVND (reference sequence). The V and J ends lost 4 bases and 6 bases respectively, with 6 bases between them. CDR3 sequence reads: CASSTRAGELFF. The CDR3, as DNA: TGTGCCAGTAGTACCAGGGCCGGGGAGCTGTTTTTT.

This clone was observed a single time. The rearrangement links TRBV5-1 to TRBJ2-5, with TRBD1 matching over 7 bases. The V gene's germline CDR1 is SGHRS and CDR2 YFSETQ. The CDR3 is made up of 15 amino acids. The trim removed 1 base at V and 3 bases at J, leaving 6 bases unmatched. CDR3 sequence reads: CASSLIGTGEETQYF. The CDR3 coding sequence is TGCGCCAGCAGCTTGATTGGTACAGGGGAAGAGACCCAGTACTTC.

DNA for the CDR3: TGTGCCATCAGTGCGGGGGTAAAGGGGTCCGGGGAGCTGTTTTTT. Its protein product is CAISAGVKGSGELFF. V gene TRBV10-3 combines with J gene TRBJ2-2; maybe TRBD2 (6 bases). Trimming cost V 4 bases and J 6 bases, with 15 bases left between them. CDR1 and CDR2 (germline): ENHRY, SYGVKD. This CDR3 is built from 15 residues.

The J gene is TRBJ1-2, the V gene TRBV20-1, with 8 bases matching TRBD1. The V segment lost 6 bases and the J segment 8 bases; nucleotides outside the gene matches: 5. Germline V CDR1 and CDR2: DFQATT, SNEGSKA (reference sequence). CDR3 length equals 11 residues. Here the CDR3 reads CSASGGRGYTF. The CDR3 bases are TGCAGTGCATCAGGGGGCAGGGGCTACACCTTC.

The V and J genes are TRBV30 and TRBJ1-1; no clear D gene. CDR3 length: 11 residues. Germline CDR1 reads GTSNPN; CDR2 reads SVGIG (reference sequence). Trimming stripped 1 base from V and 6 bases from J, with 6 bases between. DNA for the CDR3: TGTGCCTGGAGTGGAAGCGCTGAAGCTTTCTTT. It encodes CAWSGSAEAFF.

The chain carries TRBV6-1 and TRBJ2-7, with D maybe TRBD2 (6 bases). The CDR3 spans 15 residues. The germline V gene has CDR1 MNHNS and CDR2 SASEGT. Trimming cost V 5 bases and J 5 bases, with 19 bases left between them. Here the CDR3 reads CASSQHTSWSDEQYF. CDR3 coding DNA: TGTGCCAGCAGTCAACATACTAGCTGGAGCGACGAGCAGTACTTC.

This chain uses TRBV7-9 with TRBJ2-1; 12 nucleotides line up with TRBD2. V lost 5 bases, J lost 7 bases, and 3 bases stayed unmatched. Germline CDR1 is SEHNR and CDR2 is FQNEAQ (reference sequence). This CDR3 contains 14 residues. CDR3 loop: CASSPGTSGNEQFF. CDR3 bases: TGTGCCAGCAGCCCGGGGACTAGCGGGAATGAGCAGTTCTTC.

The chain joins TRBV7-2 to TRBJ1-2; a weak D match, TRBD1 (5 bases). Germline V gene lookup returns CDR1 SGHTA and CDR2 FQGNSA. The CDR3 sequence is 14 residues long. V was clipped by 4 bases and J by 2 bases, with 11 bases between them. The CDR3 is CASSSTVQNYGYTF. DNA of the CDR3: TGTGCCAGCAGCTCGACAGTCCAAAACTATGGCTACACCTTC.

This clone showed up just a few times. This chain links TRBV29-1 with TRBJ2-3, with 8 bases aligning to TRBD2. V gave up 6 bases and J gave up 2 bases; unmatched junction bases: 7. The CDR3 has 14 residues. Germline values: CDR1 SQVTM, CDR2 ANQGSEA. The CDR3 nucleotides read TGCAGCGTCGACCCCGGGGGGGCCACAGATACGCAGTATTTT. Translated: CSVDPGGATDTQYF.

The CDR3 reads CASSSGTEQETQYF. CDR3 in DNA: TGTGCCAGCAGCTCCGGGACAGAACAAGAGACCCAGTACTTC. The gene calls are TRBV27 and TRBJ2-5, with 7 nucleotides matching TRBD1. Trimming took 6 bases from V and 2 from J; bases not matched to a gene: 6. This CDR3 spans 14 amino acids. Germline V lookup: CDR1 MNHEY, CDR2 SMNVEV (reference sequence).

This chain joins TRBV27 and TRBJ2-2; D possibly corresponds to TRBD2 (5 bases). Trimming left V 5 bases short and J 5 bases short, with 18 bases between. Germline lookup yields CDR1 MNHEY and CDR2 SMNVEV (reference sequence). The CDR3 extends over 16 amino acids. This CDR3 is CASSPSPGSATGELFF. The CDR3, as DNA: TGTGCCAGCAGTCCCTCCCCGGGATCCGCGACCGGGGAGCTGTTTTTT.

This chain joins TRBV9 and TRBJ2-6; 10 bases map to TRBD1. This CDR3 contains 18 residues. In germline, CDR1 is SGDLS, CDR2 YYNGEE. Trimming removed 0 bases from V and 0 bases from J; junction bases left unmatched: 3. Here the CDR3 reads CASSVVGDRGSGANVLTF. The CDR3 DNA reads TGTGCCAGCAGCGTAGTTGGGGACAGGGGCTCTGGGGCCAACGTCCTGACTTTC.

The chain combines TRBV5-1 with TRBJ2-3; possible D gene TRBD2, 6 bases. The length of the CDR3 is 15 residues. Germline V gene data show CDR1 as SGHRS and CDR2 as YFSETQ. With 1 base removed from V and 5 bases from J, the gap between germline ends came to 14 bases. The CDR3 sequence is CASSLIGRGRDTQYF. CDR3 in DNA: TGCGCCAGCAGCTTGATCGGTCGGGGGAGAGATACGCAGTATTTT. Full variable domain (rest looked up from reference TRBV5-1 and TRBJ2-3): KAGVTQTPRYLIKTRGQQVTLSCSPISGHRSVSWYQQTPGQGLQFLFEYFSETQRNKGNFPGRFSGRQFSNSRSEMNVSTLELGDSALYLCASSLIGRGRDTQYFGPGTRLTVL.

V is TRBV5-8 and J is TRBJ2-1; D is perhaps TRBD2 (5 bases). CDR1 is SGHTS and CDR2 is YDEGEE in the germline V gene. The V and J ends lost 1 base and 4 bases respectively, with 18 bases between them. The CDR3 is 17 residues long. CDR3 DNA sequence: TGTGCCAGCAGCTTGAGAGGAAGGGCGCGGGCGTACAATGAGCAGTTCTTC. It is translated as CASSLRGRARAYNEQFF.

The chain joins TRBV28 to TRBJ2-7; weak D call: TRBD2 (5 bases). The CDR3 length is 13 residues. Germline lookup yields CDR1 MDHEN and CDR2 SYDVKM. Trimming stripped 8 bases from V and 7 bases from J, with 18 bases between. The CDR3: CASLGETRMEQYF. For the CDR3, the DNA is TGTGCCAGCCTTGGGGAGACACGGATGGAGCAGTACTTC.

The chain combines TRBV29-1 with TRBJ2-5, with TRBD1 matching over 7 bases. Germline trimming cut 3 bases from V and 4 bases from J; bases unmatched to any gene: 5. The length of the CDR3 is 13 residues. The germline gives CDR1 SQVTM, CDR2 ANQGSEA. CDR3 bases: TGCAGCGTTGAGAGGGGGCAGGGAGAGACCCAGTACTTC. It is translated as CSVERGQGETQYF.